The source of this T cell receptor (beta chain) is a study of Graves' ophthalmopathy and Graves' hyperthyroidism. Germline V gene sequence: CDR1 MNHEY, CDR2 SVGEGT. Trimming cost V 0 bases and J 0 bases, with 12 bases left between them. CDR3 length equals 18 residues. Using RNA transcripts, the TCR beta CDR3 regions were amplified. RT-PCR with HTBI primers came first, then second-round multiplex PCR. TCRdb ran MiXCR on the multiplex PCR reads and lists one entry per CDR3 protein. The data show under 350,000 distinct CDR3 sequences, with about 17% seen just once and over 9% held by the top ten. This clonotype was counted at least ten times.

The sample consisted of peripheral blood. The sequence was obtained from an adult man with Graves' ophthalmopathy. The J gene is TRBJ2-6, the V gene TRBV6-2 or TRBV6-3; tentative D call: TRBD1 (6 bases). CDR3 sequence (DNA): TGTGCCAGCAGTTACTCGGGACACCTTTCCTCTGGGGCCAACGTCCTGACTTTC. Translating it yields CASSYSGHLSSGANVLTF.